This TCR beta chain was found in a study of glioma-infiltrating T cells. This CDR3 is 13 amino acids long. With 3 bases removed from V and 2 bases from J, the gap between germline ends came to 6 bases. Germline CDR1 is LNHNV and CDR2 is YYDKDF (reference sequence). Using RNA template, CDR3s of TCR alpha and beta were amplified with iRepertoire arm-PCR. From the multiplex PCR reads, TCRdb called clonotypes with MiXCR, one entry per CDR3 protein. The sample comprises 150,000 or so distinct CDR3 sequences, 30% to 40% of which are singletons, and over 15% rests with the top ten. This TCR was sampled from a human donor with low-grade glioma or glioblastoma, undergoing nonglioma brain surgery, or in good health (not recorded which). V is TRBV15 and J is TRBJ2-3; D is ambiguous. The sequenced material came from glioma tissue, nonneoplastic brain tissue, or PBMCs (not recorded which). CDR3 sequence: CATSSGSTDTQYF. CDR3 DNA: TGTGCCACCAGCAGTGGTTCCACAGATACGCAGTATTTT.